This T cell receptor (delta chain) was captured in a study of Vδ1+ human thymocytes. Study-wide findings and caveats: Highly polyclonal TRG and TRD repertoires with Gaussian CDR3 length distributions appeared in thymus. Despite high sort purity, about 19% of thymic T cell receptor delta sequences were Vdelta2.

Sorted Vdelta1+ thymocytes were roughly 96% to 99.6% pure. The CDR3 contains 20 residues. Germline loops: CDR1 TSWWSYY, CDR2 QGS. After removal of 1 base from V and 1 base from J, the junction contained 17 bases not matched to a gene. Worth noting for this clone: Its antigen remains unknown.

Sequences come from RNA converted to cDNA by reverse transcription. Multiplex PCR used pooled V-gene forward primers and a constant-region reverse primer to amplify CDR3s. TCRdb reanalysed the multiplex PCR reads via CATT. Among roughly 55,000 delta-chain clones, more than 15% were seen once, and the ten largest hold 0.5%. The rearrangement joins TRDV1 to TRDJ1; 8 nucleotides line up with TRDD3. The sample was Vdelta1+ gamma-delta thymocytes from the thymus. Subset defined: FACS-sorted CD3+ TCRalphabeta- TCRVdelta1+ TCRVdelta2- thymocytes. This sequence was found in a boy younger than two who had congenital heart surgery. In DNA form, the CDR3 reads TGTGCTCTTGGGGAACGTAGCTACGGACGAGTGGGGATACCCACCGATAAACTCATCTTT. The encoded protein is CALGERSYGRVGIPTDKLIF.